There are many counts of the clone carrying this T cell receptor beta chain. The antigen is not known. The record originates from a study of early T cells in non-severe SARS-CoV-2 infection. Overall study context: Bulk RNA taken from unsorted whole blood was sequenced, leaving chains unpaired. Whole-study results and caveats: Comparison of clonotypes with VDJdb favored anti-spike CD8 responses while missing private and CD4 specificities.

Germline lookup yields CDR1 SGDLS and CDR2 YYNGEE. This CDR3 is built from 16 residues. V shed 2 bases, J shed 8 bases, and the junction held 12 bases outside the gene matches. Unique molecular identifiers were affixed to single, distinct cDNA molecules. TCRdb called the 5' RACE reads again in MiXCR, with one record for every CDR3 protein. The profile shows some 70,000 distinct CDR3 sequences, 10% to 15% of them singletons. Sequencing was performed on whole blood. The sequence came from an adult who was a healthcare worker with PCR-confirmed SARS-CoV-2 infection or an uninfected control (not recorded which). The chain employs TRBV9 and TRBJ2-1; 8 nucleotides agree with TRBD2. CDR3 region: CASSVLPGGPGDEQFF. The CDR3 DNA reads as TGTGCCAGCAGCGTGTTACCGGGGGGGCCCGGGGATGAGCAGTTCTTC. The full variable domain, completed using reference TRBV9 and TRBJ2-1, is DSGVTQTPKHLITATGQRVTLRCSPRSGDLSVYWYQQSLDQGLQFLIQYYNGEERAKGNILERFSAQQFPDLHSELNLSSLELGDSALYFCASSVLPGGPGDEQFFGPGTRLTVL.